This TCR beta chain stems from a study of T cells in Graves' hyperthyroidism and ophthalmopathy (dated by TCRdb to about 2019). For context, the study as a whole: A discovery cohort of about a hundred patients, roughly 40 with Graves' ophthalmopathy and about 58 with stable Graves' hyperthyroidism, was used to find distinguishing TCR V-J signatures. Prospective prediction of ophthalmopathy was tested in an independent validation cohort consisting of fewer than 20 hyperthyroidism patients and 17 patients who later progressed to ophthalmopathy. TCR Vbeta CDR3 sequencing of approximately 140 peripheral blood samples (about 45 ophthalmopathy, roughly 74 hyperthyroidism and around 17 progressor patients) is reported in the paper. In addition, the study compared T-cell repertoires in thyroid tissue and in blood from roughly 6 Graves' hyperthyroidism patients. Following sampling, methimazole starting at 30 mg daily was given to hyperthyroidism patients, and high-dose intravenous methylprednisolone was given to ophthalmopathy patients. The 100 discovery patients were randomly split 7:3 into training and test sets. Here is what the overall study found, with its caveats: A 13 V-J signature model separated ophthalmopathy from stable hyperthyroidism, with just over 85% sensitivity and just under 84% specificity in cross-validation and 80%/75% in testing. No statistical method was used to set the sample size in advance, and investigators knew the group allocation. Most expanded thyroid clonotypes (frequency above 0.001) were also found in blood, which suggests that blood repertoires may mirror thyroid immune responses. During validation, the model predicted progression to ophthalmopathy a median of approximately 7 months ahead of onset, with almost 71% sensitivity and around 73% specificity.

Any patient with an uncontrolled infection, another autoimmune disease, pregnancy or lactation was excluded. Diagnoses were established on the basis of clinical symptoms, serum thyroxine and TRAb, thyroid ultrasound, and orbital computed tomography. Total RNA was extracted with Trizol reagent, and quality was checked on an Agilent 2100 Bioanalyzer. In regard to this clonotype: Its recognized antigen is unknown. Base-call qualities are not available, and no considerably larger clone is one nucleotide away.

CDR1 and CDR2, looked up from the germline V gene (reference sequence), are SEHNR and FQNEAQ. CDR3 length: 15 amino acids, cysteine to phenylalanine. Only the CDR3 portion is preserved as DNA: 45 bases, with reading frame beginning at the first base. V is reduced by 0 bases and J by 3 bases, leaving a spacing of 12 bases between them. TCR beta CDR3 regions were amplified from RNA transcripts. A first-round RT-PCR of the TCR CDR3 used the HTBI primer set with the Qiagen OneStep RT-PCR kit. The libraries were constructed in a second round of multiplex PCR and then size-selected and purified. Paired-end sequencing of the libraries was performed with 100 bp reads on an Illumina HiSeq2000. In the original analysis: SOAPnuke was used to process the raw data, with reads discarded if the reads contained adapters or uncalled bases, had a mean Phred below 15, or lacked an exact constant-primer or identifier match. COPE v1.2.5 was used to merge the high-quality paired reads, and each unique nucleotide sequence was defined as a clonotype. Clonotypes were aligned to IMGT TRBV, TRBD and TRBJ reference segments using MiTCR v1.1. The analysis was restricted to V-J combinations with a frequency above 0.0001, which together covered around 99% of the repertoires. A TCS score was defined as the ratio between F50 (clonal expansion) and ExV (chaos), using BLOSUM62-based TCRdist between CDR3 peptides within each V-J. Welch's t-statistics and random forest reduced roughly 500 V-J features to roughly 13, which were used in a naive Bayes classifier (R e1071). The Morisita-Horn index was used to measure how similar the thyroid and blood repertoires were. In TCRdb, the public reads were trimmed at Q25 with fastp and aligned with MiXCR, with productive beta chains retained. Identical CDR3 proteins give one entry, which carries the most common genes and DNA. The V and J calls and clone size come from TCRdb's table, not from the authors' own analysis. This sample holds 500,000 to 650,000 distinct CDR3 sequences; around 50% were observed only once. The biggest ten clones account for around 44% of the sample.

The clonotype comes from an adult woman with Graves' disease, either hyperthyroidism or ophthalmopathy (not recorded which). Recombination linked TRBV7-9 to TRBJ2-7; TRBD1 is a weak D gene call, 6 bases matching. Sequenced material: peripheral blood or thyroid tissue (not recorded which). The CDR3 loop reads CASSLARTDSYEQYF. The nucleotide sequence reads TGTGCCAGCAGCTTAGCGCGGACAGATAGCTACGAGCAGTACTTC. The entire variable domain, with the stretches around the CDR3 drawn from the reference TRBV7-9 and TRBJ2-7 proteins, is DTGVSQNPRHKITKRGQNVTFRCDPISEHNRLYWYRQTLGQGPEFLTYFQNEAQLEKSRLLSDRFSAERPKGSFSTLEIQRTEQGDSAMYLCASSLARTDSYEQYFGPGTRLTVT.